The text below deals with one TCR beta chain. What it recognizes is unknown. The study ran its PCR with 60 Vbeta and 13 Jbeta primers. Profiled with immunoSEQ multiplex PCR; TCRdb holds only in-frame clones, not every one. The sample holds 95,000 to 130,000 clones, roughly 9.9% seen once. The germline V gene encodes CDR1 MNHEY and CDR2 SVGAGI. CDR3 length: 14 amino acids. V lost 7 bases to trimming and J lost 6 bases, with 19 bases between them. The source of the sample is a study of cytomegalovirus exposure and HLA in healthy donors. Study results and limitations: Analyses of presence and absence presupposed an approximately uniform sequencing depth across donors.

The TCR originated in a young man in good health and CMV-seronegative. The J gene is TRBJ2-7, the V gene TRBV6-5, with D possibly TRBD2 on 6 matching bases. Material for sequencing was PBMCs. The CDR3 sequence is CASKPLEGGGEQYF. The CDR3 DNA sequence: TGTGCCAGCAAACCCCTGGAGGGTGGGGGCGAGCAGTACTTC.